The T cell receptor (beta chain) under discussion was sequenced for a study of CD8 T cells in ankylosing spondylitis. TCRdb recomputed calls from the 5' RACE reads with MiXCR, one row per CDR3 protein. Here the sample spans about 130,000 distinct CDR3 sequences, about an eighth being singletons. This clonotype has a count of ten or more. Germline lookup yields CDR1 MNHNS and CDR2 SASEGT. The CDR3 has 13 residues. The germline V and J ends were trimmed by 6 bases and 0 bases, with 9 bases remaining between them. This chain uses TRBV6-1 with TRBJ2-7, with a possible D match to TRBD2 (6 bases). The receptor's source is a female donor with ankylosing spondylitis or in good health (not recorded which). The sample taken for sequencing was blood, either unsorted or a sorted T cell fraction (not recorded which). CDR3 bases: TGTGCCAGCAGGGGGGGAGCCTCCTACGAGCAGTACTTC. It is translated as CASRGGASYEQYF.